This T cell receptor beta chain was documented in a study of response to subunit inactivated influenza vaccine. The CDR3 consists of 15 residues. The germline gives CDR1 SEHNR, CDR2 FQNEAQ (reference sequence). With 5 bases removed from V and 2 bases from J, the gap between germline ends came to 16 bases. As to this clonotype: Its antigen remains unidentified.

Study findings and constraints: With each seasonal influenza vaccination, the authors suggested, few new T cells are recruited.

TCRdb processed the RT-PCR reads anew with MiXCR; each CDR3 protein has one entry. Of 610,000 or so distinct CDR3 sequences detected, 14% appear once; the ten largest clones hold over 8.5%. V gene TRBV7-9 combines with J gene TRBJ2-7; D might be TRBD1 or TRBD2, each matching 5 bases. The sequencing used PBMCs from blood, collected approximately 12 days after vaccination. The receptor comes from a man aged 45-65 years who received an inactivated influenza vaccine. CDR3 sequence: CASSDRGVLAYEQYF. CDR3 nucleotides: TGTGCCAGCAGCGATAGGGGAGTCCTGGCCTACGAGCAGTACTTC.